Presented here are 5 T cell receptor beta chains from one specimen sequenced in a study of blood T cell repertoires in COVID-19 (dated by TCRdb to the early 2020s). Preparation of the library involved the immunoSEQ multiplex PCR assay. TCRdb mirrors the immuneACCESS table, restricted to in-frame sequences. Some clones are absent from its copies; in checked studies, under half trace to an unresolved V gene, and the reason for the others is unknown. The sample records about 190,000 clones, 75% to 90% of which are singletons. The ten largest clones represent about 1.1% of the sample. Sequencing was done on a sample of peripheral blood. These TCRs come from a man aged 30 to 39 with acute or convalescent COVID-19.

The chain uses TRBV27 and TRBJ1-6, with 7 bases that match TRBD1. The CDR3 loop spans 13 amino acids. In germline, CDR1 is MNHEY, CDR2 SMNVEV (reference sequence). V was clipped by 2 bases and J by 10 bases; unmatched bases: 2. The CDR3 region has the DNA TGTGCCAGCAGTTTACAGGGGGTATCACCCCTCCACTTT. Its protein product is CASSLQGVSPLHF.

This rearrangement joins TRBV7-9 to TRBJ1-1, with D unresolved. Germline CDR1 is SEHNR and CDR2 is FQNEAQ (reference sequence). This CDR3 is 13 amino acids long. Trimming stripped 3 bases from V and 3 bases from J, with 8 bases between. The CDR3 DNA reads TGTGCCAGCAGCTTTCTGGAGGACACTGAAGCTTTCTTT. Residues: CASSFLEDTEAFF.

The V gene is TRBV3-1 (or the pseudogene TRBV3-2), the J gene TRBJ2-7; weak D call: TRBD2 (5 bases). There are 13 residues in the CDR3. The germline V and J ends were trimmed by 2 bases and 7 bases, with 12 bases remaining between them. CDR1 and CDR2 from the germline V gene are LGHDT and YNNKEL (reference sequence). CDR3 sequence (DNA): TGTGCCAGCAGCCAAATTGGAGGAGGAGAGCAGTACTTC. Protein sequence: CASSQIGGGEQYF.

The CDR3 DNA reads TGTGCCAGCAGCTTACGACTAGCATCACACAATGAGCAGTTCTTC. It specifies CASSLRLASHNEQFF. V usage is TRBV13 and J usage is TRBJ2-1; 7 bases match TRBD2. Germline trimming cut 2 bases from V and 5 bases from J; bases unmatched to any gene: 6. Per the germline V gene, CDR1 is PRHDT and CDR2 is FYEKMQ (reference sequence). The CDR3 has 15 residues.

This clone was counted between two and nine times. The chain carries TRBV7-9 and TRBJ2-1; 8 nucleotides line up with TRBD1. J was trimmed by 5 bases and V by 3 bases; bases with no gene match: 6. This CDR3 region has 15 residues. CDR1 and CDR2 from the germline V gene are SEHNR and FQNEAQ (reference sequence). The DNA of the CDR3 is TGTGCCAGCAGCTTCGGACAGGGAGCAAACAATGAGCAGTTCTTC. Amino acids: CASSFGQGANNEQFF.